This T cell receptor beta chain is drawn from a study of T cells after yellow fever vaccination. Germline V CDR1 and CDR2: MNHEY, SMNVEV (reference sequence). Trimming removed 8 bases at V and 4 bases at J, with 18 bases between. The CDR3 length is 15 residues. In TCRdb, the 5' RACE reads were re-called with MiXCR into one record per CDR3 protein. Of 200,000 to 250,000 distinct CDR3 sequences listed, 6.5% to 8.5% were seen once; the top ten hold approximately 0.84%. The sequence derives from a man aged 25-45 years who received the YFV17D yellow fever vaccine. Sequenced material: CD4+ T cells sorted from PBMCs, taken 15 days after the yellow fever booster vaccination. The chain joins TRBV27 to TRBJ1-5; D not certain. The CDR3 here is CASGKPPTSNQPQHF. CDR3 nucleotides: TGTGCCAGCGGGAAACCACCGACCTCAAATCAGCCCCAGCATTTT.